These T cell receptor beta chains were read from a single sample in a study of blood T cell repertoires in COVID-19. Repertoires were generated with immunoSEQ multiplex PCR, while TCRdb's copy carries only in-frame clones and drops some. The data contain 250,000 to 400,000 clones, about nine tenths of them singletons. Sequenced material: peripheral blood. These receptors all come from a woman aged 30 to 39 with COVID-19, enrolled during active disease. Each CDR3 is given with its conserved first and last residue. Fields, in order: CDR3 protein, CDR3 DNA, clone size, J gene, D gene, V gene. A D gene is named only where the DNA matches it firmly. Clone size is shown for a subset of rows, as once, few, many or a class of expanded clone.

CDR3 protein: CASSGDRGIDEQFF; CDR3 DNA: TGTGCCAGCAGCGGGGACAGGGGGATCGATGAGCAGTTCTTC; clone size: once; J gene: TRBJ2-1; D gene: TRBD1; V gene: TRBV6-5
CDR3 protein: CASTREGWTEAFF; CDR3 DNA: TGTGCCAGCACCAGGGAGGGTTGGACTGAAGCTTTCTTT; clone size: -; J gene: TRBJ1-1; D gene: -; V gene: TRBV6-5
CDR3 protein: CASSQDRLSSPLHF; CDR3 DNA: TGTGCCAGCAGCCAAGATCGTCTATCTTCACCCCTCCACTTT; clone size: few; J gene: TRBJ1-6; D gene: -; V gene: TRBV4-2
CDR3 protein: CASSHGRDTEAFF; CDR3 DNA: TGTGCCAGCAGCCACGGGAGGGACACTGAAGCTTTCTTT; clone size: few; J gene: TRBJ1-1; D gene: -; V gene: TRBV7-9
CDR3 protein: CASSYTGTYGYTF; CDR3 DNA: TGTGCCAGCAGTTATACAGGGACCTATGGCTACACCTTC; clone size: -; J gene: TRBJ1-2; D gene: -; V gene: TRBV6-5
CDR3 protein: CAISDGTSGGMNIQYF; CDR3 DNA: TGTGCCATCAGTGATGGTACTAGCGGGGGGATGAACATTCAGTACTTC; clone size: -; J gene: TRBJ2-4; D gene: TRBD2; V gene: TRBV10-3
CDR3 protein: CASSRDRGLGYGYTF; CDR3 DNA: TGTGCCAGCAGCCGGGACAGGGGGCTTGGTTATGGCTACACCTTC; clone size: -; J gene: TRBJ1-2; D gene: TRBD1; V gene: TRBV5-4
CDR3 protein: CALGGGNQPQHF; CDR3 DNA: TGTGCTCTAGGGGGAGGCAATCAGCCCCAGCATTTT; clone size: -; J gene: TRBJ1-5; D gene: -; V gene: TRBV2
CDR3 protein: CASTPGLIRQPQHF; CDR3 DNA: TGTGCCAGCACTCCGGGACTCATTAGGCAGCCCCAGCATTTT; clone size: -; J gene: TRBJ1-5; D gene: -; V gene: TRBV2
CDR3 protein: CASSIGGRAHQPQHF; CDR3 DNA: TGTGCCAGTAGTATTGGCGGCAGGGCCCATCAGCCCCAGCATTTT; clone size: -; J gene: TRBJ1-5; D gene: -; V gene: TRBV19
CDR3 protein: CSVEAPPQEKLFF; CDR3 DNA: TGCAGCGTTGAAGCGCCACCGCAGGAAAAACTGTTTTTT; clone size: -; J gene: TRBJ1-4; D gene: -; V gene: TRBV29-1
CDR3 protein: CASGSTGSGRAEAFF; CDR3 DNA: TGTGCCAGCGGCTCGACAGGGTCGGGGCGGGCTGAAGCTTTCTTT; clone size: once; J gene: TRBJ1-1; D gene: TRBD1; V gene: TRBV2
CDR3 protein: CASSPPNHSGNTIYF; CDR3 DNA: TGTGCCAGCTCACCACCGAACCATAGTGGAAACACCATATATTTT; clone size: -; J gene: TRBJ1-3; D gene: -; V gene: TRBV18
CDR3 protein: CASSLGERETQYF; CDR3 DNA: TGTGCCAGCAGCTTAGGGGAGAGAGAGACCCAGTACTTC; clone size: -; J gene: TRBJ2-5; D gene: -; V gene: TRBV7-9
CDR3 protein: CASSLTGSQETQYF; CDR3 DNA: TGTGCCAGTAGTCTAACCGGGAGTCAAGAGACCCAGTACTTC; clone size: -; J gene: TRBJ2-5; D gene: -; V gene: TRBV19
CDR3 protein: CATSLTSLSSYNEQFF; CDR3 DNA: TGTGCCACCAGTCTTACTAGCCTTTCCTCCTACAATGAGCAGTTCTTC; clone size: -; J gene: TRBJ2-1; D gene: -; V gene: TRBV15
CDR3 protein: CASSLRQGWAGELFF; CDR3 DNA: TGTGCCAGCAGCCTGCGTCAGGGGTGGGCCGGGGAGCTGTTTTTT; clone size: -; J gene: TRBJ2-2; D gene: -; V gene: TRBV11-1
CDR3 protein: CASSLTAGVMSGNTIYF; CDR3 DNA: TGTGCCAGCAGCTTAACTGCAGGGGTGATGTCTGGAAACACCATATATTTT; clone size: -; J gene: TRBJ1-3; D gene: -; V gene: TRBV11-3
CDR3 protein: CASSYPVRQHVLNEQFF; CDR3 DNA: TGTGCCAGCAGTTACCCCGTGAGGCAACACGTTCTCAATGAGCAGTTCTTC; clone size: -; J gene: TRBJ2-1; D gene: -; V gene: TRBV6-2/TRBV6-3
CDR3 protein: CASSEDRQGVTAFF; CDR3 DNA: TGTGCCAGCAGTGAAGACCGACAGGGGGTAACAGCTTTCTTT; clone size: -; J gene: TRBJ1-1; D gene: TRBD1; V gene: TRBV6-1
CDR3 protein: CASSLVAGGVGTEAFF; CDR3 DNA: TGTGCCAGCAGCTTAGTGGCAGGGGGCGTTGGGACTGAAGCTTTCTTT; clone size: -; J gene: TRBJ1-1; D gene: TRBD1; V gene: TRBV7-2
CDR3 protein: CASKLRGTRNTEAFF; CDR3 DNA: TGCGCCAGCAAACTCAGGGGGACGAGGAACACTGAAGCTTTCTTT; clone size: -; J gene: TRBJ1-1; D gene: TRBD1; V gene: TRBV10-2
CDR3 protein: CASSFGPNYGYTF; CDR3 DNA: TGTGCCAGCAGCTTTGGCCCTAACTATGGCTACACCTTC; clone size: -; J gene: TRBJ1-2; D gene: -; V gene: TRBV5-5
CDR3 protein: CATSRDRGELFF; CDR3 DNA: TGTGCCACCAGCAGAGATAGAGGGGAGCTGTTTTTT; clone size: -; J gene: TRBJ2-2; D gene: -; V gene: TRBV15
CDR3 protein: CASSGGSGELFF; CDR3 DNA: TGCGCCAGCAGCGGCGGATCCGGGGAGCTGTTTTTT; clone size: -; J gene: TRBJ2-2; D gene: -; V gene: TRBV5-1
CDR3 protein: CASSLVLDSNYGYTF; CDR3 DNA: TGTGCCAGCAGCTTAGTTCTCGACAGTAACTATGGCTACACCTTC; clone size: -; J gene: TRBJ1-2; D gene: -; V gene: TRBV7-9
CDR3 protein: CASSAGTGGETQYF; CDR3 DNA: TGTGCCAGCAGCGCCGGGACAGGGGGAGAGACCCAGTACTTC; clone size: -; J gene: TRBJ2-5; D gene: TRBD1; V gene: TRBV7-9
CDR3 protein: CSASGMAGTDTQYF; CDR3 DNA: TGCAGTGCTAGTGGGATGGCGGGGACAGATACGCAGTATTTT; clone size: -; J gene: TRBJ2-3; D gene: -; V gene: TRBV20-1
CDR3 protein: CASSPGTYSYEQYF; CDR3 DNA: TGTGCCAGCAGCCCCGGGACTTATAGCTACGAGCAGTACTTC; clone size: -; J gene: TRBJ2-7; D gene: -; V gene: TRBV7-2
CDR3 protein: CASSPGGWYGYTF; CDR3 DNA: TGTGCCAGCAGCCCCGGGGGGTGGTATGGCTACACCTTC; clone size: -; J gene: TRBJ1-2; D gene: -; V gene: TRBV12-3/TRBV12-4
CDR3 protein: CASSTHQENNSPLHF; CDR3 DNA: TGTGCCAGCAGTACCCACCAGGAAAATAATTCACCCCTCCACTTT; clone size: -; J gene: TRBJ1-6; D gene: -; V gene: TRBV6-5
CDR3 protein: CASSPQGGLQETQYF; CDR3 DNA: TGTGCCAGCAGCCCACAGGGGGGACTACAAGAGACCCAGTACTTC; clone size: few; J gene: TRBJ2-5; D gene: -; V gene: TRBV3-1/TRBV3-2
CDR3 protein: CASSLGQTGGGQPQHF; CDR3 DNA: TGTGCCAGCAGCTTGGGACAAACAGGGGGAGGTCAGCCCCAGCATTTT; clone size: -; J gene: TRBJ1-5; D gene: TRBD1; V gene: TRBV5-6
CDR3 protein: CASSLGHYSNQPQHF; CDR3 DNA: TGTGCCAGCAGCCTGGGACATTATAGCAATCAGCCCCAGCATTTT; clone size: -; J gene: TRBJ1-5; D gene: -; V gene: TRBV11-2
CDR3 protein: CASSYKFEGGTEAFF; CDR3 DNA: TGTGCCAGCAGTTACAAGTTCGAGGGAGGCACTGAAGCTTTCTTT; clone size: -; J gene: TRBJ1-1; D gene: -; V gene: TRBV6-5
CDR3 protein: CASSLGQDRVYEQCF; CDR3 DNA: TGTGCCAGCAGCTTGGGACAGGACAGGGTTTACGAGCAGTGCTTC; clone size: -; J gene: TRBJ2-7; D gene: TRBD1; V gene: TRBV5-5
CDR3 protein: CASSLEAQGSYTF; CDR3 DNA: TGTGCCAGCTCACTAGAAGCGCAGGGGAGCTACACCTTC; clone size: -; J gene: TRBJ1-2; D gene: -; V gene: TRBV18
CDR3 protein: CASSLAHGGRRGKNIQYF; CDR3 DNA: TGTGCCAGCAGCTTAGCGCACGGGGGAAGGAGAGGCAAAAACATTCAGTACTTC; clone size: -; J gene: TRBJ2-4; D gene: -; V gene: TRBV7-2
CDR3 protein: CASIDRGTEAFF; CDR3 DNA: TGTGCCAGCATCGACAGGGGCACTGAAGCTTTCTTT; clone size: -; J gene: TRBJ1-1; D gene: TRBD1; V gene: TRBV2
CDR3 protein: CASSLVGQGTEAFF; CDR3 DNA: TGTGCCAGCAGCTTGGTGGGGCAGGGCACTGAAGCTTTCTTT; clone size: -; J gene: TRBJ1-1; D gene: -; V gene: TRBV5-4
CDR3 protein: CASSAGRNQPQHF; CDR3 DNA: TGTGCCAGCAGTGCAGGGAGGAATCAGCCCCAGCATTTT; clone size: -; J gene: TRBJ1-5; D gene: -; V gene: TRBV2
CDR3 protein: CASSSTLSGAGADTQYF; CDR3 DNA: TGTGCCAGCAGCTCGACCCTTAGCGGGGCCGGGGCAGATACGCAGTATTTT; clone size: once; J gene: TRBJ2-3; D gene: TRBD2; V gene: TRBV7-9
CDR3 protein: CANDRAYGYTF; CDR3 DNA: TGTGCCAACGACAGGGCCTATGGCTACACCTTC; clone size: -; J gene: TRBJ1-2; D gene: -; V gene: TRBV21-1
CDR3 protein: CASSSQTGNTGELFF; CDR3 DNA: TGTGCCAGCAGCTCCCAAACAGGGAACACCGGGGAGCTGTTTTTT; clone size: -; J gene: TRBJ2-2; D gene: -; V gene: TRBV7-9
CDR3 protein: CASSPLDREAFF; CDR3 DNA: TGTGCCAGTAGTCCCCTTGACAGAGAAGCTTTCTTT; clone size: -; J gene: TRBJ1-1; D gene: -; V gene: TRBV19
CDR3 protein: CASRNTGSGNQPQHF; CDR3 DNA: TGTGCCAGCAGAAACACAGGGTCGGGCAATCAGCCCCAGCATTTT; clone size: -; J gene: TRBJ1-5; D gene: -; V gene: TRBV6-5
CDR3 protein: CASSIFSDRTGGYTF; CDR3 DNA: TGTGCCAGTAGTATTTTTTCAGACAGGACTGGCGGCTACACCTTC; clone size: -; J gene: TRBJ1-2; D gene: -; V gene: TRBV19
CDR3 protein: CASSLDDRGNQPQHF; CDR3 DNA: TGTGCCAGCAGCCTCGATGACAGGGGGAATCAGCCCCAGCATTTT; clone size: -; J gene: TRBJ1-5; D gene: TRBD1; V gene: TRBV27
CDR3 protein: CASSDPAWTSGGDEQFF; CDR3 DNA: TGCGCCAGCAGTGACCCCGCTTGGACTAGCGGGGGTGATGAGCAGTTCTTC; clone size: -; J gene: TRBJ2-1; D gene: TRBD2; V gene: TRBV10-1